This T cell receptor (beta chain) was obtained from a study of T cells in Graves' hyperthyroidism and ophthalmopathy. PBMCs were obtained from roughly 10 ml fresh peripheral blood. This clonotype was recorded many times. The antigen is not known. Germline lookup yields CDR1 MDHEN and CDR2 SYDVKM. This CDR3 has 15 amino acids. Trimming took 1 base from V and 3 from J, leaving 10 bases between them. Study-level points and caveats: Ophthalmopathy was told apart from stable hyperthyroidism by a 13 V-J model. In the blood, most expanded thyroid clonotypes above 0.001 appeared as well.

RNA transcripts gave rise to amplified TCR beta CDR3 regions. A first-round RT-PCR of the TCR CDR3 used the HTBI primer set. TCRdb used MiXCR to reprocess the multiplex PCR reads, holding one entry per CDR3 protein. Found here are a few hundred thousand distinct CDR3 sequences, more than 12% of them singletons; the top ten hold roughly 33%. Sample: blood. The receptor comes from a woman aged 30 to 39 with Graves' hyperthyroidism. The chain links TRBV28 to TRBJ1-5; the D is unclear. The CDR3 spells CASSLSDGPNQPQHF. The CDR3 DNA reads as TGTGCCAGCAGTTTATCCGACGGACCCAATCAGCCCCAGCATTTT.